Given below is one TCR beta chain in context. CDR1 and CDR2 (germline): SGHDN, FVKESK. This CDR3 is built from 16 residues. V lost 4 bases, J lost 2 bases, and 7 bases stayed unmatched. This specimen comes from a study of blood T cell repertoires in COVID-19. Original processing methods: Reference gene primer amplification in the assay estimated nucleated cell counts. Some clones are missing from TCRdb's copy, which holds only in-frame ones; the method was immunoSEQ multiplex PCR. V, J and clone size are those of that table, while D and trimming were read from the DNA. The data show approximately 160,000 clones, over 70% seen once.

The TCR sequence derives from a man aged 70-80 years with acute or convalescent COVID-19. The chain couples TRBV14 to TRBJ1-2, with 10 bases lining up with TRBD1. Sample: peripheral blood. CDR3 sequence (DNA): TGTGCCAGCAGCCTAAGGACAGGGGGAGGAAACTATGGCTACACCTTC. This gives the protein CASSLRTGGGNYGYTF.